A single T cell receptor (beta chain) is shown here with its context. Its matching antigen is unknown. The V gene lost 0 bases and the J gene lost 4 bases, with 13 bases spanning the gap. The germline CDR1 and CDR2 sequences are LNHDA and SQIVND (reference sequence). The CDR3 covers 16 residues. Clones were sequenced by immunoSEQ multiplex PCR, and TCRdb holds only the in-frame ones, with some missing. The table includes some 130,000 clones, about 90% detected once. This record comes from a study of T cell responses to AZD1222 COVID-19 vaccine. Study-wide results and limits: Donors were mostly white British, more females; clonal diversity possibly underestimated.

This chain connects TRBV19 to TRBJ2-1, with D possibly matching TRBD1 (6 bases). Here the sequenced sample was peripheral blood, taken on day 0 of AZD1222 vaccination. This receptor was taken from an adult in good health. This CDR3 reads CASSIDVRTAYNEQFF. The CDR3 bases are TGTGCCAGTAGTATAGATGTACGGACAGCGTACAATGAGCAGTTCTTC.